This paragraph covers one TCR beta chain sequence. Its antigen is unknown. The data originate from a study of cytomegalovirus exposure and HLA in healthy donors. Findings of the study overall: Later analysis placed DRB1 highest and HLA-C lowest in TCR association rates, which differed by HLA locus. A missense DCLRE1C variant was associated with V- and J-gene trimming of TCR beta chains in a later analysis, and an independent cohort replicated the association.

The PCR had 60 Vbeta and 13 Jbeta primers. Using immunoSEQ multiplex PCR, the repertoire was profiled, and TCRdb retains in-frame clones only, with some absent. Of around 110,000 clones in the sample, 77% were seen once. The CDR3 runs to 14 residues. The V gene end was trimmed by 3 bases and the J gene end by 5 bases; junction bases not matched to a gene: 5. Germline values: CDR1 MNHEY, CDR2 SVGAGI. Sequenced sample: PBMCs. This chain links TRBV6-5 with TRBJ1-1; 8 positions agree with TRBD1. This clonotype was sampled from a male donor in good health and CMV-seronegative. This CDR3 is CASSYSGGKTEAFF. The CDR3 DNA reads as TGTGCCAGCAGTTATTCAGGGGGCAAGACTGAAGCTTTCTTT.